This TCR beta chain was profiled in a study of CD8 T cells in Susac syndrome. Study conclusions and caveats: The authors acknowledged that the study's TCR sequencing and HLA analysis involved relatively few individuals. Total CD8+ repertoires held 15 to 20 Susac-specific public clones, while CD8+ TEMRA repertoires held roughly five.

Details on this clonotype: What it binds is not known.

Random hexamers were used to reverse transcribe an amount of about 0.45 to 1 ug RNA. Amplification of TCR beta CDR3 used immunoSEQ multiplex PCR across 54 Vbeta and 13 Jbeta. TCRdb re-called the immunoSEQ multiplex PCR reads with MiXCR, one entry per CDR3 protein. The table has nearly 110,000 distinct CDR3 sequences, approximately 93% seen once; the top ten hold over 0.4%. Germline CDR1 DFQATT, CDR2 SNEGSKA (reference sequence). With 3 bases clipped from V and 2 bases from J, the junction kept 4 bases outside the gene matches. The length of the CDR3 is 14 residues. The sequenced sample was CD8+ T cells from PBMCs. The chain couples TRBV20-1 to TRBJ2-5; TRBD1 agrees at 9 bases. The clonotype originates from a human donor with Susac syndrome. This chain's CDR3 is CSASPGQGQETQYF. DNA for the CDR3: TGCAGTGCTAGTCCGGGACAGGGTCAAGAGACCCAGTACTTC.